This T cell receptor beta chain was sequenced for a study of T cell changes during pregnancy in multiple sclerosis. The protocol was immunoSEQ multiplex PCR, while the TCRdb copy is restricted to in-frame clones and leaves out a portion. The profile shows some 97,000 clones, 85% to 95% of them singletons. The germline gives CDR1 SGHRS, CDR2 YFSETQ. This CDR3 spans 13 amino acids. The V end was cut by 0 bases, the J end by 4 bases, with 6 bases between. This chain connects TRBV5-1 to TRBJ2-3; D is unresolved. This specimen consisted of peripheral blood, obtained before pregnancy. This receptor was obtained from a female donor with multiple sclerosis, enrolled in a pregnancy study. The CDR3 nucleotides read TGCGCCAGCAGCTTGGTCGGGTCAGATACGCAGTATTTT. It is translated as CASSLVGSDTQYF.